This T cell receptor beta chain was recorded in a study of control samples from healthy donors and cancer patients. Sequenced by immunoSEQ multiplex PCR; TCRdb stores in-frame clones only, minus some. The top ten clones hold 2% to 2.5% of a sample with roughly 100,000 clones, just over 90% of them seen once. With 8 bases clipped from V and 5 bases from J, the junction kept 6 bases outside the gene matches. This CDR3 contains 14 residues. Germline V gives CDR1 LNHNV, CDR2 YYDKDF (reference sequence). This TCR was sampled from a woman between 18 and 29 years old in good health. The specimen sequenced was blood. The chain couples TRBV15 to TRBJ2-6; 7 positions match TRBD2. CDR3 sequence reads: CATGGDLWANVLTF. For the CDR3, the DNA is TGTGCCACCGGGGGGGATCTCTGGGCCAACGTCCTGACTTTC.